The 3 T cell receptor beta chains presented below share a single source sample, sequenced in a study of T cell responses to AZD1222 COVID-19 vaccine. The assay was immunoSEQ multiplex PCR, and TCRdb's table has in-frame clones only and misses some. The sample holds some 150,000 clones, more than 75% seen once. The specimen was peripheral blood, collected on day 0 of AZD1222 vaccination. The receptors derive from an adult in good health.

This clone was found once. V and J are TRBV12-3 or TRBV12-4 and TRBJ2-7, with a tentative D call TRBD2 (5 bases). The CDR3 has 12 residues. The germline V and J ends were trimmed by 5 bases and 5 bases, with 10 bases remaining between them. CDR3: CASSVASHEQYF. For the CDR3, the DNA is TGTGCCAGCAGTGTTGCTAGCCACGAGCAGTACTTC.

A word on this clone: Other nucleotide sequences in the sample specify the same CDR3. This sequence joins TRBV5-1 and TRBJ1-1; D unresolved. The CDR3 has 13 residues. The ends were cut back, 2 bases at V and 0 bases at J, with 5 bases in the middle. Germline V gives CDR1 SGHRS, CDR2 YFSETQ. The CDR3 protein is CASSFNLNTEAFF. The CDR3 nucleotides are TGCGCCAGCAGCTTCAATTTGAACACTGAAGCTTTCTTT.

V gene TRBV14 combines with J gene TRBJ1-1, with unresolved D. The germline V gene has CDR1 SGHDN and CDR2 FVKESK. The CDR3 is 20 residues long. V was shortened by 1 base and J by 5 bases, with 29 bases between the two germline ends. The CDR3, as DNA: TGTGCCAGCAGCCAAGGAATTCTTGGTGGCTCTGTCCTTGTCGGGACTGAAGCTTTCTTT. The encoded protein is CASSQGILGGSVLVGTEAFF.